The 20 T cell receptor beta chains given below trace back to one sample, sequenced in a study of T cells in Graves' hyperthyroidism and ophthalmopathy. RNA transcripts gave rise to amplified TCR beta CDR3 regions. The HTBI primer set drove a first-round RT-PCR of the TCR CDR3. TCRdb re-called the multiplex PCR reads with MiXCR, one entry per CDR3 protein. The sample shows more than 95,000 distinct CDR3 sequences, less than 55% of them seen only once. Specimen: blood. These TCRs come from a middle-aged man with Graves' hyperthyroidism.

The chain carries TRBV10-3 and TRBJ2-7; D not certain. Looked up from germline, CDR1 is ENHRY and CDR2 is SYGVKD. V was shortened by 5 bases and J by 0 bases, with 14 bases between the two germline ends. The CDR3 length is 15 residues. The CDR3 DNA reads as TGTGCCATCAGTCAAAGGACGGCTAGCTCCTACGAGCAGTACTTC. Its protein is CAISQRTASSYEQYF.

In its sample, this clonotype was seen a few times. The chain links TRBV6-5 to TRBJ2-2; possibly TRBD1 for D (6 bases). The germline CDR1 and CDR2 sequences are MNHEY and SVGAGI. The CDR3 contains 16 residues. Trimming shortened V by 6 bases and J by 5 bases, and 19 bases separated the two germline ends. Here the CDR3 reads CASSITGTRPTGELFF. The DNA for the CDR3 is TGTGCCAGCAGCATCACCGGGACACGGCCGACCGGGGAGCTGTTTTTT.

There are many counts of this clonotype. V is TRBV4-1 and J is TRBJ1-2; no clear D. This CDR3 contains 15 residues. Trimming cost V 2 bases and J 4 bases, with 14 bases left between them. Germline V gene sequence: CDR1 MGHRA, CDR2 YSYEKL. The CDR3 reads CASSQLGSPFYGYTF. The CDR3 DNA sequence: TGCGCCAGCAGCCAACTCGGTAGTCCTTTCTATGGCTACACCTTC.

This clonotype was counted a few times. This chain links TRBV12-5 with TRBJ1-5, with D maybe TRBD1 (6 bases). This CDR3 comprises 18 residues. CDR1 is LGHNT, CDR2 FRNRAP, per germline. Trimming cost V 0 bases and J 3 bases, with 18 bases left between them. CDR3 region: CASGLVGEGGGDNQPQHF. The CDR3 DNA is TGTGCTAGTGGTTTGGTAGGAGAAGGAGGGGGGGACAATCAGCCCCAGCATTTT.

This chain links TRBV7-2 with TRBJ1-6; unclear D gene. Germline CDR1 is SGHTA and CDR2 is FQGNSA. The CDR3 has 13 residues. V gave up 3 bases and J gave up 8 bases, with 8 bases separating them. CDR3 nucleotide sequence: TGTGCCAGCAGCTTCGAGGTCGATTCACCCCTCCACTTT. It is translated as CASSFEVDSPLHF.

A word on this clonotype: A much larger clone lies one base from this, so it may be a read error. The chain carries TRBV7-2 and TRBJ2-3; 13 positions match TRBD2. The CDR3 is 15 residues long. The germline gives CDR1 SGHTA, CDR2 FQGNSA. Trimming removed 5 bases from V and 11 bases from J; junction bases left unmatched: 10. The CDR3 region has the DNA TGTGCCAGCAGCCCCCGGACTAGCGGGAGAGGGAGGCAGTATTTT. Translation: CASSPRTSGRGRQYF.

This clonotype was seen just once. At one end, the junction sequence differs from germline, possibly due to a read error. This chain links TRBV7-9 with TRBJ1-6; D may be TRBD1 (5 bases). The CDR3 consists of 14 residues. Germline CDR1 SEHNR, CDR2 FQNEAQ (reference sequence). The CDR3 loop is CASSLGQGGSPFHF. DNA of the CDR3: TGTGCTAGCAGCTTAGGGCAGGGTGGTTCACCCTTCCACTTT.

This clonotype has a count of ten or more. CDR3 nucleotide sequence: TGCGCCAGCAGCCAAGGCAGGGCGCAGGGCACTGAAGCTTTCTTT. Protein: CASSQGRAQGTEAFF. J is TRBJ1-1 and V is TRBV4-1, with D possibly being TRBD1 (5 bases). V was pared by 1 base and J by 4 bases, with 13 bases between. In germline, CDR1 is MGHRA, CDR2 YSYEKL. This CDR3 spans 15 amino acids.

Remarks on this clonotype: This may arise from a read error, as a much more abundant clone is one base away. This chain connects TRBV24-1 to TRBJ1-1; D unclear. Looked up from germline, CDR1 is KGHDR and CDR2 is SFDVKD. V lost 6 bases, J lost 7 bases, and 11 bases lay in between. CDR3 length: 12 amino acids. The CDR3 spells CATSLGLDEAFF. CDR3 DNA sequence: TGTGCCACCAGTCTCGGGCTGGATGAAGCTTTCTTT.

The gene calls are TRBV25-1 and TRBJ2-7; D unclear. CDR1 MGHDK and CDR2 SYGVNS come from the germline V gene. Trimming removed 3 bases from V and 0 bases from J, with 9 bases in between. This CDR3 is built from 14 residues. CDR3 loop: CASSEVGNSYEQYF. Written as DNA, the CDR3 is TGTGCCAGCAGTGAGGTAGGGAACTCCTACGAGCAGTACTTC.

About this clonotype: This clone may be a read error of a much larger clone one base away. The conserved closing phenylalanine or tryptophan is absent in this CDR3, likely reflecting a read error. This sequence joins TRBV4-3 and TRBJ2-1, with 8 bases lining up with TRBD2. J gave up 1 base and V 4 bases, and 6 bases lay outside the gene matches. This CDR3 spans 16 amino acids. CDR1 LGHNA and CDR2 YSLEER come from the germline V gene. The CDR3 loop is CASSRIAGNSYNEQFC. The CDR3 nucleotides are TGCGCCAGCAGCCGAATAGCGGGAAATTCCTACAATGAGCAGTTCTGC.

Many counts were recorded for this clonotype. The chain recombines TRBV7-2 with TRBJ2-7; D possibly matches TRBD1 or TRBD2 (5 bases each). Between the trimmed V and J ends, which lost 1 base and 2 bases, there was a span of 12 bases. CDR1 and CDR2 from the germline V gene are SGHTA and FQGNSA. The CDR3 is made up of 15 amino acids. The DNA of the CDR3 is TGTGCCAGCAGCTTAGATGGGGGAGTGACCTACGAGCAGTACTTC. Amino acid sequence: CASSLDGGVTYEQYF. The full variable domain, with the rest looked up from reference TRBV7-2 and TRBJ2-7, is GAGVSQSPSNKVTEKGKDVELRCDPISGHTALYWYRQSLGQGLEFLIYFQGNSAPDKSGLPSDRFSAERTGGSVSTLTIQRTQQEDSAVYLCASSLDGGVTYEQYFGPGTRLTVT.

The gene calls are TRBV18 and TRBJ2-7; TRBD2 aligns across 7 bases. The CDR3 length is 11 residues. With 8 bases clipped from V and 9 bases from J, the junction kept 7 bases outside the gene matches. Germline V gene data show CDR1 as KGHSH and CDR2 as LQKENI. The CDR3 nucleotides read TGTGCCAGCGGGGCGGGGGACGCGCAGTACTTC. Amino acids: CASGAGDAQYF. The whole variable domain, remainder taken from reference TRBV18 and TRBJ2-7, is NAGVMQNPRHLVRRRGQEARLRCSPMKGHSHVYWYRQLPEEGLKFMVYLQKENIIDESGMPKERFSAEFPKEGPSILRIQQVVRGDSAAYFCASGAGDAQYFGPGTRLTVT.

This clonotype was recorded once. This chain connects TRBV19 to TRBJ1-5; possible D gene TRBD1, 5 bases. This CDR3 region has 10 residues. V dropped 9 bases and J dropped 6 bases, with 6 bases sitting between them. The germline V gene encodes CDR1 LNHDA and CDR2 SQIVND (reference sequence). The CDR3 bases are TGTGCCAGGACAGTTCAGCCCCAGCATTTT. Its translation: CARTVQPQHF. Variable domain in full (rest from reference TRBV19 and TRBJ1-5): DGGITQSPKYLFRKEGQNVTLSCEQNLNHDAMYWYRQDPGQGLRLIYYSQIVNDFQKGDIAEGYSVSREKKESFPLTVTSAQKNPTAFYLCARTVQPQHFGDGTRLSIL.

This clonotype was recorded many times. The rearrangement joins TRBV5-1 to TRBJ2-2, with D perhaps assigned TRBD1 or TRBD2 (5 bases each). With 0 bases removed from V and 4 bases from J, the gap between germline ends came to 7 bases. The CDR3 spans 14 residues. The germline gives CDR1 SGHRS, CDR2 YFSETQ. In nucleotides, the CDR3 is TGCGCCAGCAGCTTGGAGGGGAGCACCGGGGAGCTGTTTTTT. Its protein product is CASSLEGSTGELFF.

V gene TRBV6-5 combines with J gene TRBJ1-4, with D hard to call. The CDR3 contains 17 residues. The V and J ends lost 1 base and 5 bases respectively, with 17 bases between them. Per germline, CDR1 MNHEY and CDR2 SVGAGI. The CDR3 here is CASSYFSVPSFNEKLFF. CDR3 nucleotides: TGTGCCAGCAGTTACTTCTCGGTCCCGTCTTTCAATGAAAAACTGTTTTTT.

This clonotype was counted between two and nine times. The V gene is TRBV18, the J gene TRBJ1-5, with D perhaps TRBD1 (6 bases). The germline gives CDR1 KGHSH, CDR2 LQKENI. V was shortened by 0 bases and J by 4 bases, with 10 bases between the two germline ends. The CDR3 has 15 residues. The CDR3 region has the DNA TGTGCCAGCTCACCACCGGGGGCAAGAAATCAGCCCCAGCATTTT. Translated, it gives CASSPPGARNQPQHF.

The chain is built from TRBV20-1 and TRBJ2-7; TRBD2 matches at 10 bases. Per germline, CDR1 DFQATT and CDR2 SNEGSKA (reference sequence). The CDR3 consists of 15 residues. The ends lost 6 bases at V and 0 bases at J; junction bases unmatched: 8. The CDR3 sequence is CSASSSGGSSYEQYF. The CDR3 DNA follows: TGCAGTGCCAGCAGTAGCGGGGGGAGCTCCTACGAGCAGTACTTC.

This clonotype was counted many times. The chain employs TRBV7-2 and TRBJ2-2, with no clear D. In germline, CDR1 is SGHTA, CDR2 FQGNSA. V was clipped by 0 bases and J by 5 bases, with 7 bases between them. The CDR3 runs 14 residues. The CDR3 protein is CASSLALWTGELFF. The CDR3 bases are TGTGCCAGCAGCTTAGCGCTATGGACCGGGGAGCTGTTTTTT.

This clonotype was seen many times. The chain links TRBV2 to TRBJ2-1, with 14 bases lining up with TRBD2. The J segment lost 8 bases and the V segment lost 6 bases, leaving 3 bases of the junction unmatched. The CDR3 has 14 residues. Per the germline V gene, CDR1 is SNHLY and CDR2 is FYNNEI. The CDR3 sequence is CASSGTSGSDEQFF. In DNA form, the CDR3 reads TGTGCCAGCAGCGGGACTAGCGGGAGCGATGAGCAGTTCTTC.